Following are 9 T cell receptor beta chains from one sample sequenced in a study of cytomegalovirus exposure and HLA in healthy donors. A multiplex PCR was run with 60 Vbeta primers and 13 Jbeta primers. Sequencing used immunoSEQ multiplex PCR; TCRdb keeps in-frame clones, though not all of them. The table lists about 200,000 clones, less than 80% of them singletons. The sample taken for sequencing was PBMCs. The receptor set was obtained from a girl aged 2 to 10 in good health and CMV-seronegative.

The rearrangement uses TRBV23-1 and TRBJ1-5; D is uncertain. TRBV23-1 is an open reading frame whose function is uncertain. The CDR3 runs to 16 residues. Trimming pared 1 base from V and 4 bases from J, leaving 14 bases between. CDR3: CASSQFEGLINQPQHF. CDR3 DNA sequence: TGCGCCAGCAGTCAATTTGAGGGATTGATAAATCAGCCCCAGCATTTT.

V gene TRBV10-1 combines with J gene TRBJ2-3; 8 bases match TRBD2. V was clipped by 9 bases and J by 1 base; unmatched bases: 9. The length of the CDR3 is 15 residues. CDR1 WNHNN and CDR2 SYGVQD come from the germline V gene (reference sequence). The CDR3 DNA reads TGCGCCAGTGCAACCGGGACTAGGGGCACAGATACGCAGTATTTT. It is translated as CASATGTRGTDTQYF.

The chain joins TRBV5-5 to TRBJ1-6; D might be TRBD1 (6 bases). Germline CDR1 is SGHKS and CDR2 is YYEKEE (reference sequence). The length of the CDR3 is 16 residues. V lost 4 bases to trimming and J lost 9 bases, with 20 bases between them. CDR3 coding DNA: TGTGCCAGCAGCCCTTTGGCTAAGGGGGAGATTTCACCCCTCCACTTT. It encodes CASSPLAKGEISPLHF.

The genes are TRBV2 and TRBJ2-2; tentatively, D is TRBD2 (5 bases). Looked up from germline, CDR1 is SNHLY and CDR2 is FYNNEI. V lost 7 bases to trimming and J lost 0 bases, with 15 bases between them. There are 16 residues in the CDR3. The CDR3 protein is CASTLTRRPNTGELFF. DNA of the CDR3: TGTGCCAGCACCCTAACTAGGAGGCCGAACACCGGGGAGCTGTTTTTT.

The genes are TRBV27 and TRBJ1-1, with 7 bases aligning to TRBD1. The germline CDR1 and CDR2 sequences are MNHEY and SMNVEV (reference sequence). Trimming at V came to 6 bases and at J to 6 bases, leaving 4 bases not matched to a gene. The CDR3 loop spans 12 amino acids. The CDR3 DNA is TGTGCCAGCAGGACAGGGCGAGCTGAAGCTTTCTTT. It specifies CASRTGRAEAFF.

The chain couples TRBV6-5 to TRBJ2-1; 10 bases are shared with TRBD2. Germline assignment: CDR1 MNHEY and CDR2 SVGAGI. Trimming removed 7 bases from V and 5 bases from J; junction bases left unmatched: 5. This CDR3 contains 14 residues. This CDR3 reads CASTSSGSNNEQFF. The CDR3 DNA is TGTGCCAGCACCTCTAGCGGGAGCAACAATGAGCAGTTCTTC.

V usage is TRBV11-2 and J usage is TRBJ2-3; D gene unclear. The CDR3 is made up of 13 amino acids. V was trimmed by 2 bases and J by 5 bases, leaving 8 bases between them. CDR1 and CDR2 from the germline V gene are SGHAT and FQNNGV. The CDR3 nucleotides read TGTGCCAGCAGCTTAATCCGCGGAGATACGCAGTATTTT. Encoded protein: CASSLIRGDTQYF. The full variable domain, in which reference TRBV11-2 and TRBJ2-3 provide the parts outside the CDR3, is EAGVAQSPRYKIIEKRQSVAFWCNPISGHATLYWYQQILGQGPKLLIQFQNNGVVDDSQLPKDRFSAERLKGVDSTLKIQPAKLEDSAVYLCASSLIRGDTQYFGPGTRLTVL.

V is TRBV27 and J is TRBJ1-2; weak D call: TRBD1 (6 bases). This CDR3 is built from 16 residues. CDR1 is MNHEY and CDR2 is SMNVEV in the germline V gene (reference sequence). The V gene lost 5 bases and the J gene lost 1 base, with 17 bases spanning the gap. CDR3 DNA: TGTGCCAGCAGTAACCGACAGGACAGATTTAACTATGGCTACACCTTC. It yields the protein CASSNRQDRFNYGYTF.

The rearrangement links TRBV5-4 to TRBJ2-7; perhaps TRBD2 as D (5 bases). Germline loops: CDR1 SGHNT, CDR2 YYREEE (reference sequence). The V and J ends lost 4 bases and 2 bases respectively, with 19 bases between them. The CDR3 is 16 amino acids. CDR3 sequence (DNA): TGTGCCAGCAGCCCAAATTCAGGACTCCTTACCTACGAGCAGTACTTC. The encoded protein is CASSPNSGLLTYEQYF.